This section outlines one TCR beta chain sequence together with its context. What it binds is unknown. These data originate in a study of blood T cells in healthy people across ages. Overall study findings and caveats: Unknown CMV status may confound age-related changes in expanded clones. Because sorting was not performed, PBMCs prevented conclusive naive versus antigen-experienced comparison. Naive T cell percentage showed a strong correlation with TCR beta diversity.

Unmatched junction bases numbered 1, after V lost 7 bases and J lost 3 bases. The CDR3 extends over 11 amino acids. Germline-derived CDR1 and CDR2 are DFQATT and SNEGSKA (reference sequence). Combining a sample-barcoded 5' primer with a J-beta primer mix, a second PCR ran for roughly 7 to 12 cycles. A single record per CDR3 protein comes from TCRdb applying MiXCR to the 5' RACE reads. The table lists hundreds of thousands of distinct CDR3 sequences, 55% to 75% of them singletons. Aged roughly 6 to 90, donors were systemically healthy Caucasians from Russia. The source is a man between 25 and 39 years old in good health. The J gene is TRBJ2-7, the V gene TRBV20-1; 9 nucleotides agree with TRBD2. Sequencing used blood. DNA of the CDR3: TGCAGTGTGCGGGAGGGCTACGAGCAGTACTTC. It codes for CSVREGYEQYF.